The rows below give T cell receptor beta chains drawn from one sample of a study of post-analysis software for immune sequencing data. TCRdb fed the PCR reads into MiXCR, producing one record per CDR3 protein. The table has about 460,000 distinct CDR3 sequences, roughly 45% seen once; the top ten hold roughly 12%. Material: blood. The receptors stem from a girl aged 10 to 17 with multiple sclerosis. The conserved cysteine and the conserved F or W are not part of the CDR3 here. Each record gives: clone size, V gene, D gene, J gene, CDR3 protein. The D gene is left open where the match is weak. Only some rows state a clone size, as once, few, many or a class for expanded clones.

clone_size: .; v_call: TRBV28; d_call: TRBD1; j_call: TRBJ1-2; cdr3_aa: ASSTAYTHRGYGYT
clone_size: .; v_call: TRBV29-1; d_call: .; j_call: TRBJ2-7; cdr3_aa: SVAPGSRYEQY
clone_size: .; v_call: TRBV20-1; d_call: .; j_call: TRBJ1-5; cdr3_aa: SASREFNQPQH
clone_size: .; v_call: TRBV4-1; d_call: .; j_call: TRBJ2-1; cdr3_aa: ASSQGGTYNEQF
clone_size: .; v_call: TRBV4-1; d_call: .; j_call: .; cdr3_aa: ASSQGRGSQEDEQY
clone_size: .; v_call: TRBV12-3/TRBV12-4; d_call: TRBD2; j_call: TRBJ2-1; cdr3_aa: ASRHSGGRTYNEQF
clone_size: .; v_call: TRBV7-3; d_call: TRBD1; j_call: TRBJ1-2; cdr3_aa: ASRTGGGYGYT
clone_size: .; v_call: TRBV7-2; d_call: .; j_call: TRBJ1-1; cdr3_aa: ASIETLTTEAF
clone_size: .; v_call: TRBV12-3/TRBV12-4; d_call: TRBD1; j_call: TRBJ2-7; cdr3_aa: ASSLIGQESYEQY
clone_size: .; v_call: TRBV4-1; d_call: .; j_call: TRBJ2-7; cdr3_aa: ASSQDAGLNEQY
clone_size: few; v_call: TRBV20-1; d_call: TRBD2; j_call: TRBJ2-1; cdr3_aa: SADRGLAGVKGNEQF
clone_size: .; v_call: TRBV7-9; d_call: .; j_call: TRBJ1-6; cdr3_aa: ASSLDSSPLH
clone_size: once; v_call: TRBV24-1; d_call: TRBD1; j_call: TRBJ2-1; cdr3_aa: ATSDLRGQGHNERF
clone_size: .; v_call: TRBV20-1; d_call: TRBD1; j_call: TRBJ1-2; cdr3_aa: SAHTGTGVGYGYT
clone_size: few; v_call: TRBV27; d_call: TRBD2; j_call: TRBJ2-7; cdr3_aa: ASSQNPGLAGGYEQY
clone_size: few; v_call: TRBV7-3; d_call: TRBD2; j_call: TRBJ2-1; cdr3_aa: ASSQAGTSVYNEQF
clone_size: few; v_call: TRBV7-9; d_call: .; j_call: TRBJ2-3; cdr3_aa: ASSSTETSTDTQY
clone_size: few; v_call: TRBV5-1; d_call: .; j_call: TRBJ2-3; cdr3_aa: ASTATGAPDTQY
clone_size: .; v_call: TRBV20-1; d_call: .; j_call: TRBJ2-2; cdr3_aa: SARPGDSMGGELF
clone_size: few; v_call: TRBV7-8; d_call: .; j_call: TRBJ1-2; cdr3_aa: ASSAHRSETNYGYT
clone_size: few; v_call: TRBV4-3; d_call: TRBD1; j_call: TRBJ1-5; cdr3_aa: ASSQVTGPNQPQH
clone_size: .; v_call: TRBV6-2/TRBV6-3; d_call: .; j_call: .; cdr3_aa: ASASPNGETQY
clone_size: .; v_call: TRBV12-3/TRBV12-4; d_call: TRBD2; j_call: TRBJ2-7; cdr3_aa: ASSWLAGYEQY
clone_size: once; v_call: TRBV7-9; d_call: .; j_call: TRBJ2-1; cdr3_aa: ASSLEPSYNEQF
clone_size: .; v_call: TRBV12-3/TRBV12-4; d_call: TRBD2; j_call: TRBJ2-7; cdr3_aa: ASVLAGANEQY
clone_size: many; v_call: TRBV4-1; d_call: .; j_call: TRBJ2-7; cdr3_aa: ASSQGLAYEQY
clone_size: .; v_call: TRBV5-5; d_call: TRBD2; j_call: TRBJ2-3; cdr3_aa: ASSLEELPSGSTDTQY
clone_size: .; v_call: TRBV7-8; d_call: TRBD2; j_call: TRBJ2-1; cdr3_aa: ASSLEGLAGDNEQF
clone_size: .; v_call: TRBV29-1; d_call: .; j_call: TRBJ2-5; cdr3_aa: SVGGGKETQY
clone_size: .; v_call: TRBV3-1; d_call: .; j_call: .; cdr3_aa: ASSQDLGFGETQY
clone_size: .; v_call: TRBV6-5; d_call: .; j_call: TRBJ1-2; cdr3_aa: ASSSQDLYGYT
clone_size: .; v_call: TRBV20-1; d_call: .; j_call: .; cdr3_aa: SASVGGPYEQY
clone_size: few; v_call: TRBV29-1; d_call: .; j_call: TRBJ2-5; cdr3_aa: SLTGRYQETQY
clone_size: .; v_call: TRBV5-1; d_call: TRBD2; j_call: TRBJ2-1; cdr3_aa: ASSPGGGVMNTEAF
clone_size: few; v_call: TRBV28; d_call: .; j_call: TRBJ2-7; cdr3_aa: ASSSPGAGSYEQY